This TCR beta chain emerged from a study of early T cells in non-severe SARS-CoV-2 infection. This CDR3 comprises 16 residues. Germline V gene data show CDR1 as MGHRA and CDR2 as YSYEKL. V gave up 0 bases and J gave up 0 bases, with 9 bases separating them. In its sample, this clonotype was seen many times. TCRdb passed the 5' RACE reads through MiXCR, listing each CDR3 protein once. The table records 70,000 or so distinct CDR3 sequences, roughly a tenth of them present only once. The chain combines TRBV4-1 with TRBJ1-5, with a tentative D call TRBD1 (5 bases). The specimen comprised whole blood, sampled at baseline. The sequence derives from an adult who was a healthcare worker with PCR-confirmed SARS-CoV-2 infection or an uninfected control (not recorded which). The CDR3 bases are TGCGCCAGCAGCCAAGAAGGGGACCTTAGCAATCAGCCCCAGCATTTT. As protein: CASSQEGDLSNQPQHF.